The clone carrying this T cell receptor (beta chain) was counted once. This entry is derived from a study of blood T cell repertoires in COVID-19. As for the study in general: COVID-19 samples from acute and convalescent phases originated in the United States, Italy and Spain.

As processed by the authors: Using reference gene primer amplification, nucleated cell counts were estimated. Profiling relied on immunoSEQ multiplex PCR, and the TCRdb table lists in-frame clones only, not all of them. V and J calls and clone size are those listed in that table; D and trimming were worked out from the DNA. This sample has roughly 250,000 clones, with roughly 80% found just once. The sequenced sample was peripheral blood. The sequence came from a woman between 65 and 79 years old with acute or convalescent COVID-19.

The CDR3 nucleotides are TGTGCCAGCAGCCCTTCGGGTGGATCACCCCTCCACTTT. Its translation is CASSPSGGSPLHF. J is TRBJ1-6 and V is TRBV7-2; D call uncertain. Germline CDR1 is SGHTA and CDR2 is FQGNSA. V was clipped by 5 bases and J by 10 bases, with 12 bases between them. The CDR3 covers 13 residues.